The present T cell receptor beta chain was sequenced within a study of tumor-infiltrating lymphocytes in primary liver carcinoma. Study context: Those enrolled were patients of both sexes, who were aged 30 to 69 years. Study-wide results and limits: Among the pair types, tumor region pairs showed more overlap than tumor-adjacent and tumor-blood pairs. Tumor top-250-clone fractions significantly exceeded those of blood (p = 0.039).

Priming with a constant-region primer yielded TCR beta cDNA from 400 to 500 ng total RNA. Slightly modified ARM-PCR served as the procedure for the TCR beta libraries. These libraries came from three rounds of nested multiplex PCR. PCR rounds one and two used TRBV1-TRBV30 forward primers with a C-beta reverse primer for around 10 cycles each. TCRdb called the multiplex PCR reads again in MiXCR, with one record for every CDR3 protein. The sample lists 300,000 to 400,000 distinct CDR3 sequences, less than 75% occurring once. Of note for this clonotype: Its antigen remains unknown.

Germline DNA was also extracted, and blood RNA derived from unsorted whole blood. Chronic HBV infection, untreated so far, was present in the patients. The CDR3 length is 14 residues. Germline CDR1 SQVTM, CDR2 ANQGSEA. This sequence originates from a man aged 40-49 years with primary liver carcinoma and hepatitis B virus infection. Sequenced: peripheral blood. V gene TRBV29-1 combines with J gene TRBJ2-4; D perhaps matches TRBD2 (6 bases). The CDR3 DNA sequence: TGCGGTGTTGAGGGGCAGGGTGTCGGGGGCATTCAGTACTTC. Its translation: CGVEGQGVGGIQYF.